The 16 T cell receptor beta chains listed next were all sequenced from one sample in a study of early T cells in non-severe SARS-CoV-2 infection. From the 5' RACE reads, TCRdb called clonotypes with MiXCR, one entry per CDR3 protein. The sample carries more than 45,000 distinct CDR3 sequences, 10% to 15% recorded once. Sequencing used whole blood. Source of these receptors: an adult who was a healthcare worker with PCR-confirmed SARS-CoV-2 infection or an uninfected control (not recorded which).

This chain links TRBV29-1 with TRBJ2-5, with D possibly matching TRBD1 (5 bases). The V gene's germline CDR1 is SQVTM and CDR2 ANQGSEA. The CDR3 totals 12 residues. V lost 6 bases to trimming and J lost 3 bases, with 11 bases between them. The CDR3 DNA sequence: TGCAGCGTGGGGCCGCTTGAAGAGACCCAGTACTTC. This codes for CSVGPLEETQYF.

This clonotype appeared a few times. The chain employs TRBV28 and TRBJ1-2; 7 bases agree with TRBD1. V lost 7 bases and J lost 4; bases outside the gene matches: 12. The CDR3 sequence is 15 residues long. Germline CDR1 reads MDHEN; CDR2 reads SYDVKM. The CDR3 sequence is CASNRPNRGSYGYTF. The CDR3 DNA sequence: TGTGCCAGCAACAGGCCCAACAGGGGCAGCTATGGCTACACCTTC.

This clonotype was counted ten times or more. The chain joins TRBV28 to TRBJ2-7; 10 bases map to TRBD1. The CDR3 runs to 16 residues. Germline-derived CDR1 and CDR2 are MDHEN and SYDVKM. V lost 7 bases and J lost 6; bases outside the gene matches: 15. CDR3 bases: TGTGCCAGCACCGCACTACCGGGACAGGGGTTTGGCGAGCAGTACTTC. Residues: CASTALPGQGFGEQYF.

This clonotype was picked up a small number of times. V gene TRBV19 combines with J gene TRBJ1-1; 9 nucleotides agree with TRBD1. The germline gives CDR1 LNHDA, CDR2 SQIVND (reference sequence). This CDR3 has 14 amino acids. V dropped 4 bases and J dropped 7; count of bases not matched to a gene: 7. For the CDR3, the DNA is TGTGCCAGTAGTAAGTCCGGGACAGGGAGTGAAGCTTTCTTT. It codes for CASSKSGTGSEAFF.

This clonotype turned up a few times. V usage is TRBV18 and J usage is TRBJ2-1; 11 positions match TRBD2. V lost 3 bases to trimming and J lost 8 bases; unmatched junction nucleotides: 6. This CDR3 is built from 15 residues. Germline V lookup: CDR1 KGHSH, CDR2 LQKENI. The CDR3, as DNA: TGTGCCAGCTCACCGGGACTAGCGGTTAAGGATGAGCAGTTCTTC. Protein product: CASSPGLAVKDEQFF. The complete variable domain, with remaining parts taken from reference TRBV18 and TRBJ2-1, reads NAGVMQNPRHLVRRRGQEARLRCSPMKGHSHVYWYRQLPEEGLKFMVYLQKENIIDESGMPKERFSAEFPKEGPSILRIQQVVRGDSAAYFCASSPGLAVKDEQFFGPGTRLTVL.

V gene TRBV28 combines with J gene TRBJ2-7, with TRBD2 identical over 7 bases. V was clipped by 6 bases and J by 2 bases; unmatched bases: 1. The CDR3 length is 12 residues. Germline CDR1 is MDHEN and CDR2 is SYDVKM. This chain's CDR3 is CASRLAPYEQYF. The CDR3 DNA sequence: TGTGCCAGCAGACTAGCGCCCTACGAGCAGTACTTC.

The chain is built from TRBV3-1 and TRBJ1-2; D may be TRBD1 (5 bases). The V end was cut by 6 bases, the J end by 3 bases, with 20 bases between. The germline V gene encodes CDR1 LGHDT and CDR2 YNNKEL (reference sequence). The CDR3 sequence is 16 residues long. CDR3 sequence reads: CASSPGAGYNDYGYTF. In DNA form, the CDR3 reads TGTGCCAGCAGTCCTGGGGCCGGATACAACGACTATGGCTACACCTTC.

CDR3 loop: CASSGPLSNQPQHF. CDR3 bases: TGTGCCAGCAGTGGACCGCTTAGCAATCAGCCCCAGCATTTT. V is TRBV6-1 and J is TRBJ1-5; unclear D gene. The CDR3 runs to 14 residues. Germline V gene data show CDR1 as MNHNS and CDR2 as SASEGT. V shed 4 bases and J shed 0 bases, with 7 bases lying between them.

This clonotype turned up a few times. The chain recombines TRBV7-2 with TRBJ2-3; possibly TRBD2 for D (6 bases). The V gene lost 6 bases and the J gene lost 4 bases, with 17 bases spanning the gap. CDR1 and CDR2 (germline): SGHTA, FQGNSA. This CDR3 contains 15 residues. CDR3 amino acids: CASSSPGLLADTQYF. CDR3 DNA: TGTGCCAGCAGTTCTCCGGGACTCCTCGCAGATACGCAGTATTTT.

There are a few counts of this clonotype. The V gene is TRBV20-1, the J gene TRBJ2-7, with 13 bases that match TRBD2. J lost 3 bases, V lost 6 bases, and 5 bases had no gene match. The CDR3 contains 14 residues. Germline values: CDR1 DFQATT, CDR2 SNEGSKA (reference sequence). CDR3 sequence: CSAWGLAGFYEQYF. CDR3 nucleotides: TGCAGTGCCTGGGGACTAGCGGGATTCTACGAGCAGTACTTC.

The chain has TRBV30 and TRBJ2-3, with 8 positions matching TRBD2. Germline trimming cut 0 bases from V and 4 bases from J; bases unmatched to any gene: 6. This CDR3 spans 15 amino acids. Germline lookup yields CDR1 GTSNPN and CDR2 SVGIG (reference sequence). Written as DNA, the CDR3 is TGTGCCTGGAGTGTAACGGGGACTAGGGCAGATACGCAGTATTTT. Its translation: CAWSVTGTRADTQYF.

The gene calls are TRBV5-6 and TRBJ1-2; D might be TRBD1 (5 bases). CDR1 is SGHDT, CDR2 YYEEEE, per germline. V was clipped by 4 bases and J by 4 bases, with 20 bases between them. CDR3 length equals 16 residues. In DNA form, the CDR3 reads TGTGCCAGCAGCCCCCCGGGCCACCAGGGAACCTATGGCTACACCTTC. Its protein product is CASSPPGHQGTYGYTF.

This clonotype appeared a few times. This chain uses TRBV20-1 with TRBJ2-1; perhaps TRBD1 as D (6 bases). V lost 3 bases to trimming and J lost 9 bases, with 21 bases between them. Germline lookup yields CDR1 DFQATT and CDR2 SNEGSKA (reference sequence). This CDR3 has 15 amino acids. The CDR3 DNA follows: TGCAGTGCTAGCAATTGGGGGCCACCTAGCAGTGAGCAGTTCTTC. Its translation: CSASNWGPPSSEQFF.

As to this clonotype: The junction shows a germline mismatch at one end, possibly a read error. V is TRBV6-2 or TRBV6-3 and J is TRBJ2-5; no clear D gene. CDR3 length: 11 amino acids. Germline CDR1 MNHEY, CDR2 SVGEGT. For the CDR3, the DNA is TGTGCCAGCAGTTACCACGAGACCCAGTACTTC. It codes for CASSYHETQYF.

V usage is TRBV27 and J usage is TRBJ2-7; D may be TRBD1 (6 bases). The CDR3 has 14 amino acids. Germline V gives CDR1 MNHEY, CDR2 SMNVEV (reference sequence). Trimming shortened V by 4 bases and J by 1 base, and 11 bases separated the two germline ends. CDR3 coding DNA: TGTGCCAGCAGTTCCTGGACAGATTCCTACGAGCAGTACTTC. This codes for CASSSWTDSYEQYF.

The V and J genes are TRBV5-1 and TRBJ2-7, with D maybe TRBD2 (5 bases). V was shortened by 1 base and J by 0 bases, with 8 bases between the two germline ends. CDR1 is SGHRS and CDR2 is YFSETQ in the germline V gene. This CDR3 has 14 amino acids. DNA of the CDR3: TGCGCCAGCAGCTTGACCGGGAACTCCTACGAGCAGTACTTC. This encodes CASSLTGNSYEQYF.